Listed below are T cell receptor beta chains from one sample, sequenced in a study of molecular identifiers for immune sequencing clone quantification. TCRdb fed the PCR reads into MiXCR, producing one record per CDR3 protein. The profile shows some 65,000 distinct CDR3 sequences, about a fifth of them singletons. The sample taken for sequencing was naive CD8+ T cells from blood, with Jurkat cell RNA spiked in. The receptors stem from a human donor in good health. Some libraries in this study had Jurkat cell RNA spiked in. Both conserved end residues are part of each CDR3. A D gene is named only where the DNA matches it firmly. Clone size is given for some rows only: seen once, a few or many times, or a class if the clone is expanded.

TRBJ2-5,many,TRBD2,TRBV27,CASSLSRGSGDPLETQYF,TGTGCCAGCAGTTTATCTAGAGGTAGCGGGGATCCCCTGGAGACCCAGTACTTC
TRBJ1-5,many,-,TRBV2,CASSGSSGTANQPQHF,TGTGCCAGCAGTGGTTCGTCTGGCACCGCCAATCAGCCCCAGCATTTT
TRBJ1-5,many,-,TRBV3-1,CASSQGNNQPQHF,TGTGCCAGCAGCCAGGGGAACAATCAGCCCCAGCATTTT
TRBJ2-7,many,-,TRBV2,CASSEYGQLLYEQYF,TGTGCCAGCAGCGAATACGGGCAACTCCTCTACGAGCAGTACTTC
TRBJ2-2,many,TRBD2,TRBV20-1,CSARVIPGLNAGVNTGELFF,TGCAGTGCTAGAGTCATTCCGGGACTAAACGCGGGGGTTAACACCGGGGAGCTGTTTTTT
TRBJ2-1,few,-,TRBV4-3,CASSQDRMNYNEQFF,TGCGCCAGCAGCCAAGACCGTATGAACTACAATGAGCAGTTCTTC
TRBJ2-1,-,-,TRBV5-4,CANSSDSPHEQFF,TGTGCCAACAGCTCGGACTCTCCCCATGAGCAGTTCTTC
TRBJ1-6,few,-,TRBV7-9,CASSGLSSSYNPPLHF,TGTGCCAGCAGCGGACTCTCGAGCTCCTATAATCCACCCCTCCACTTT
TRBJ1-2,many,TRBD1,TRBV7-9,CASSSWRGQGDYGYTF,TGTGCCAGCAGCTCTTGGAGAGGACAGGGTGACTATGGCTACACCTTC
TRBJ1-2,many,-,TRBV29-1,CSVDSGPKDGYTF,TGCAGCGTTGATTCAGGGCCCAAGGACGGCTACACCTTC
TRBJ2-7,many,TRBD2,TRBV4-1,CASSQTSGSSYEQYF,TGCGCCAGCAGCCAGACTAGCGGGAGTTCCTACGAGCAGTACTTC
TRBJ2-7,many,-,TRBV4-1,CASSQGPAGEQYF,TGCGCCAGCAGCCAGGGACCTGCGGGCGAGCAGTACTTC
TRBJ2-3,once,-,TRBV12-3/TRBV12-4,CASSSRGVLATDMQYF,TGTGCCAGCAGTTCTCGTGGGGTACTCGCCACAGATATGCAGTATTTT
TRBJ1-6,-,-,TRBV9,CASSVASEGSPLHF,TGTGCCAGCAGCGTAGCTTCCGAGGGTTCACCCCTCCACTTT
TRBJ2-1,-,-,TRBV10-2,CASSEIDEQLF,TGCGCCAGCAGTGAGATAGATGAGCAGCTCTTC
TRBJ1-2,-,-,TRBV7-2,CASSLTTGGGYTF,TGTGCCAGCAGCTTAACAACAGGAGGGGGCTACACCTTC
TRBJ2-1,-,-,TRBV19,CASTPDSLLYNEQFF,TGTGCCAGTACCCCTGACTCCCTACTCTACAATGAGCAGTTCTTC
TRBJ1-2,many,-,TRBV7-9,CASSLMREEGYTF,TGTGCCAGCAGCTTAATGAGGGAAGAAGGCTACACCTTC
TRBJ2-1,many,TRBD2,TRBV11-3,CASSSPTSGRVGDEQFF,TGTGCCAGCAGCTCCCCAACCAGCGGGAGAGTTGGCGATGAGCAGTTCTTC
TRBJ2-3,many,TRBD2,TRBV13,CASSSLLAGAGTDTQYF,TGTGCCAGCAGCTCCCTCTTAGCGGGAGCTGGCACAGATACGCAGTATTTT
TRBJ1-2,many,-,TRBV29-1,CSSRSILDYGYTF,TGCAGCTCGAGGTCCATCCTCGACTATGGCTACACCTTC
TRBJ2-1,many,-,TRBV2,CASRDSTGLYNEQFF,TGTGCCAGCAGGGACAGCACAGGATTATACAATGAGCAGTTCTTC
TRBJ2-1,many,TRBD2,TRBV3-1,CASSRRRTSGTSNEQFF,TGTGCCAGCAGCCGGAGGAGGACTAGCGGAACTTCCAATGAGCAGTTCTTC
TRBJ2-5,many,-,TRBV4-2,CASSQVPGSTETQYF,TGTGCCAGCAGCCAAGTTCCCGGGAGTACTGAGACCCAGTACTTC
TRBJ1-4,many,TRBD1,TRBV6-5,CASSYSGQGGKLFF,TGTGCCAGCAGTTACTCGGGACAGGGAGGGAAACTGTTTTTT
TRBJ2-1,-,-,TRBV30,CARSLADSYNEQFF,TGTGCCCGCTCCTTAGCGGACTCCTACAATGAGCAGTTCTTC
TRBJ2-1,many,TRBD1,TRBV4-3,CASSQTRDSGGHNNEQFF,TGCGCCAGCAGCCAAACGAGGGACAGCGGAGGCCATAACAATGAGCAGTTCTTC
TRBJ1-1,few,-,TRBV11-2,CASSLVVGNTEAFF,TGTGCCAGCAGCTTAGTTGTGGGGAACACTGAAGCTTTCTTT
TRBJ2-7,few,TRBD1,TRBV11-3,CASSLYPGQGAQEQYF,TGTGCCAGCAGCCTTTATCCGGGACAGGGGGCGCAAGAGCAGTACTTC
TRBJ1-1,many,TRBD1,TRBV28,CASSFDRGREAFF,TGTGCCAGCAGTTTCGACAGGGGGCGTGAAGCTTTCTTT
TRBJ1-5,many,-,TRBV6-2/TRBV6-3,CASSPRDYNQPQHF,TGTGCCAGCAGCCCCCGGGACTACAATCAGCCCCAGCATTTT
TRBJ2-7,many,TRBD2,TRBV19,CASSIAEGTKYYEQYF,TGTGCCAGTAGTATAGCGGAGGGGACTAAATACTACGAGCAGTACTTC
TRBJ2-6,many,TRBD1,TRBV25-1,CASGRQGDSGANVLTF,TGTGCCAGCGGGAGACAGGGGGACTCTGGGGCCAACGTCCTGACTTTC
TRBJ2-7,-,TRBD2,TRBV5-4,CASSLALAASYEQYF,TGTGCCAGCAGCTTGGCTCTAGCGGCGTCCTACGAGCAGTACTTC
TRBJ2-1,-,-,TRBV7-9,CASSYRPREQFF,TGTGCCAGCAGCTACCGCCCAAGGGAGCAGTTCTTC
TRBJ2-7,many,-,TRBV11-2,CASSLDRHEQYF,TGTGCCAGCAGCTTAGATCGGCACGAGCAGTACTTC
TRBJ2-3,many,-,TRBV7-9,CASSLVRGGHTDTQYF,TGTGCCAGCAGCTTAGTGAGGGGGGGACACACAGATACGCAGTATTTT
TRBJ2-1,-,TRBD2,TRBV5-4,CASKPSGSSYNEQFF,TGTGCCAGCAAACCTAGCGGGAGCTCCTACAATGAGCAGTTCTTC
TRBJ2-1,many,TRBD2,TRBV4-2,CASSQDYSGVSYNEQFF,TGTGCCAGCAGCCAAGATTATAGCGGGGTCTCCTACAATGAGCAGTTCTTC
TRBJ2-1,few,-,TRBV11-1,CASSPWVSYNEQFF,TGTGCCAGCAGCCCTTGGGTGTCCTACAATGAGCAGTTCTTC
TRBJ2-1,many,-,TRBV11-2,CASSFGTSKRNEQFF,TGTGCCAGCAGCTTTGGGACTTCAAAACGCAATGAGCAGTTCTTC
TRBJ1-3,many,TRBD1,TRBV7-9,CASRAPLPDRKTGNTIYF,TGTGCCAGCAGGGCCCCACTACCGGACAGGAAAACTGGAAACACCATATATTTT
TRBJ2-7,many,-,TRBV6-5,CASSYNALGVYEQYF,TGTGCCAGCAGTTACAATGCATTGGGAGTCTACGAGCAGTACTTC
TRBJ2-2,many,-,TRBV7-9,CASPISGELFF,TGTGCCAGTCCCATATCCGGGGAGCTGTTTTTT
TRBJ2-2,-,-,TRBV7-8,CASSPRPGGHTGELFF,TGTGCCAGCAGCCCCAGGCCTGGGGGCCACACCGGGGAGCTGTTTTTT
TRBJ2-1,-,TRBD1,TRBV10-3,CAISDDRVNEQFF,TGTGCCATCAGTGATGACAGGGTAAATGAGCAGTTCTTC
TRBJ2-1,many,-,TRBV29-1,CSAGGGGNEQFF,TGCAGCGCGGGTGGAGGGGGCAATGAGCAGTTCTTC
TRBJ2-5,many,-,TRBV18,CASSPSKFQETQYF,TGTGCCAGCTCACCATCAAAATTCCAAGAGACCCAGTACTTC
TRBJ2-1,few,TRBD1,TRBV7-9,CASSSSNRGSSYEQFF,TGTGCCAGCAGCTCCTCGAACAGGGGCTCCTCCTACGAGCAGTTCTTC
TRBJ2-5,many,-,TRBV5-4,CASSLLQDQETQYF,TGTGCCAGCAGCTTGTTACAAGACCAAGAGACCCAGTACTTC
TRBJ2-2,many,-,TRBV18,CASSLPPNGELFF,TGTGCCAGCTCATTACCACCTAACGGGGAGCTGTTTTTT
TRBJ2-7,many,TRBD2,TRBV4-1,CASSLLGGSEQYF,TGCGCCAGCAGCCTCCTTGGCGGGAGCGAGCAGTACTTC
TRBJ1-1,many,-,TRBV7-9,CASSINAEAFF,TGTGCCAGCAGTATTAATGCTGAAGCTTTCTTT
TRBJ2-1,-,-,TRBV4-1,CASSQDGNEQFF,TGCGCCAGCAGCCAAGATGGTAATGAGCAGTTCTTC